A single sample is the source of the 5 T cell receptor beta chains below, sequenced in a study of shared clonotypes between healthy human individuals. Only CD45RO-negative cells positively selected for CCR7 counted as naive CD8 cells, so terminally differentiated effector memory CD45RA+ cells were excluded. Only in-frame clones appear in the TCRdb table, and some are missing; sequencing was by immunoSEQ multiplex PCR. The sample includes about 820,000 clones, about 92% of them seen just once. Sequencing input: naive CD8+ T cells sorted from blood. The receptors come from a man aged 30 to 45 in good health.

The rearrangement uses TRBV6-1 and TRBJ1-2; TRBD1 agrees at 8 bases. Germline trimming cut 2 bases from V and 4 bases from J; bases unmatched to any gene: 6. The CDR3 length is 15 residues. Germline V CDR1 and CDR2: MNHNS, SASEGT. The CDR3 protein is CASSEFTGGSYGYTF. CDR3 DNA sequence: TGTGCCAGCAGTGAATTTACAGGGGGGAGCTATGGCTACACCTTC.

The chain is built from TRBV19 and TRBJ2-7; 8 bases align to TRBD1. The length of the CDR3 is 13 residues. From germline, CDR1 is LNHDA and CDR2 SQIVND (reference sequence). Trimming at V came to 10 bases and at J to 3 bases, leaving 8 bases not matched to a gene. The CDR3, as DNA: TGTGCCACAAGTAGTGGGACAGGCTACGAGCAGTACTTC. This gives the protein CATSSGTGYEQYF.

The V gene is TRBV10-3, the J gene TRBJ2-1; no firm D call. Germline values: CDR1 ENHRY, CDR2 SYGVKD. This CDR3 spans 11 amino acids. The V end lost 4 bases, the J end lost 11 bases, and 9 bases lay between the germline ends. CDR3 loop: CAISGAYKQFF. The CDR3 region has the DNA TGTGCCATCAGTGGGGCTTATAAGCAGTTCTTC.

The CDR3 sequence: CASSESTVWGRGERGTEAFF. The CDR3 nucleotides read TGCGCCAGCAGTGAGTCGACTGTGTGGGGCAGGGGCGAGAGGGGGACTGAAGCTTTCTTT. The gene calls are TRBV10-1 and TRBJ1-1; D possibly corresponds to TRBD1 (6 bases). Trimming cost V 0 bases and J 5 bases, with 28 bases left between them. Germline lookup yields CDR1 WNHNN and CDR2 SYGVQD (reference sequence). The CDR3 consists of 20 residues.

The rearrangement links TRBV2 to TRBJ1-2; maybe TRBD1 (5 bases). This CDR3 is 12 amino acids long. Germline V gene lookup returns CDR1 SNHLY and CDR2 FYNNEI. V shed 6 bases and J shed 5 bases, with 10 bases lying between them. The CDR3 region has the DNA TGTGCCAGCAGGACAGAACCTTATGGCTACACCTTC. Its protein is CASRTEPYGYTF. The full variable domain, its missing parts supplied by reference TRBV2 and TRBJ1-2, is EPEVTQTPSHQVTQMGQEVILRCVPISNHLYFYWYRQILGQKVEFLVSFYNNEISEKSEIFDDQFSVERPDGSNFTLKIRSTKLEDSAMYFCASRTEPYGYTFGSGTRLTVV.